This T cell receptor (beta chain) was captured in a study of blood T cell repertoires in COVID-19. Study background: The United States, Italy and Spain were the sources of the acute and convalescent COVID-19 samples. PBMCs, B-cell-depleted T cells, or T cells provided the cDNA or gDNA that made up the material.

This table comes from immunoSEQ multiplex PCR, and its TCRdb copy is limited to in-frame clones, with some not included. The sample shows over 200,000 clones, more than 75% of them seen only once. Germline CDR1 reads ENHRY; CDR2 reads SYGVKD. V lost 4 bases, J lost 4 bases, and 16 bases lay in between. The CDR3 totals 15 residues. This TCR derives from a man aged 40-55 years with active or convalescent COVID-19. The chain has TRBV10-3 and TRBJ1-2, with D maybe TRBD1 (6 bases). The sequencing input was peripheral blood. The CDR3 coding sequence is TGTGCCATCAGTGTGGCAGGGGATCGTGCCTATGGCTACACCTTC. Translation: CAISVAGDRAYGYTF.